The 17 T cell receptor beta chains listed next were all sequenced from one sample in a study of blood T cell repertoires in COVID-19 (TCRdb year 2020). The library was produced with the immunoSEQ multiplex PCR assay. The table was pulled from immuneACCESS by TCRdb, which kept in-frame rearrangements only. Such tables lose some clones; where checked, under half of the loss comes from unresolved V genes, and the rest has no known cause. This sample gives about 150,000 clones in total; about 90% of them show up just once. Of the sample, 7% is held by the ten largest clones. Sequencing used PBMCs or T cells enriched from blood (not recorded which). These receptor sequences come from a woman aged 45-60 years who had recovered from COVID-19.

The gene calls are TRBV2 and TRBJ1-6, with 7 bases that match TRBD1. This CDR3 is built from 15 residues. Germline CDR1 is SNHLY and CDR2 is FYNNEI. J was trimmed by 7 bases and V by 7 bases; bases with no gene match: 10. Written as DNA, the CDR3 is TGTGCCAGCATCAAACCCGGGACAGTGAATTCACCCCTCCACTTT. Its protein is CASIKPGTVNSPLHF.

The sample holds one count of this clone. The chain recombines TRBV29-1 with TRBJ2-7, with 11 bases identical to TRBD2. The length of the CDR3 is 15 residues. With V trimmed by 4 bases and J by 6 bases, 11 bases remained unmatched. The germline CDR1 and CDR2 sequences are SQVTM and ANQGSEA. CDR3 loop: CSVAIAGGPRAEQYF. As DNA, the CDR3 is TGCAGCGTTGCAATAGCGGGAGGGCCCAGGGCCGAGCAGTACTTC.

This sequence joins TRBV9 and TRBJ2-3; 7 bases are shared with TRBD1. This CDR3 spans 19 amino acids. The trim removed 4 bases at V and 2 bases at J, leaving 19 bases unmatched. Germline CDR1 reads SGDLS; CDR2 reads YYNGEE. The CDR3 bases are TGTGCCAGCAGCCCCACAAGAGTCACCGGGACAGACCCCACAGATACGCAGTATTTT. This sequence encodes CASSPTRVTGTDPTDTQYF.

The chain has TRBV4-1 and TRBJ2-7, with TRBD1 matching over 10 bases. CDR1 is MGHRA, CDR2 YSYEKL, per germline. This CDR3 is 17 amino acids long. Losses at the gene ends were 3 bases for V and 6 bases for J; bases not matched to a gene: 14. As DNA, the CDR3 is TGCGCCAGCAGCCACAATCGAGCGACAGGGGGCTCCGGCGAGCAGTACTTC. Its translation is CASSHNRATGGSGEQYF.

This rearrangement joins TRBV27 to TRBJ2-6; possible D gene TRBD1, 6 bases. Germline lookup yields CDR1 MNHEY and CDR2 SMNVEV (reference sequence). The V end was cut by 8 bases, the J end by 1 base, with 15 bases between. The CDR3 runs to 16 residues. The CDR3 DNA follows: TGTGCCAGCGGCCGGGACACCCCATCTGGGGCCAACGTCCTGACTTTC. Its protein is CASGRDTPSGANVLTF.

The chain links TRBV19 to TRBJ1-3; possible D gene TRBD1, 6 bases. Between the trimmed V and J ends, which lost 3 bases and 0 bases, there was a span of 9 bases. Germline CDR1 is LNHDA and CDR2 is SQIVND (reference sequence). The CDR3 loop spans 15 amino acids. The CDR3 is CASSIIGGSGNTIYF. In DNA form, the CDR3 reads TGTGCCAGTAGTATTATAGGGGGCTCTGGAAACACCATATATTTT.

V gene TRBV19 combines with J gene TRBJ1-1; 9 bases agree with TRBD1. CDR3 size: 13 residues. Trimming took 5 bases from V and 5 from J; bases not matched to a gene: 3. Looked up from germline, CDR1 is LNHDA and CDR2 is SQIVND (reference sequence). The CDR3 here is CASSGQGRTEAFF. The DNA of the CDR3 is TGTGCCAGTAGTGGACAGGGGAGAACTGAAGCTTTCTTT.

This CDR3 reads CASSYAGQGETQYF. CDR3 coding DNA: TGTGCCAGCAGTTACGCGGGACAGGGCGAGACCCAGTACTTC. This chain links TRBV6-5 with TRBJ2-5, with 9 bases that match TRBD1. From germline, CDR1 is MNHEY and CDR2 SVGAGI. Losses at the gene ends were 2 bases for V and 5 bases for J; bases not matched to a gene: 3. The CDR3 has 14 residues.

This chain joins TRBV19 and TRBJ2-4; TRBD1 aligns across 8 bases. Germline trimming cut 3 bases from V and 6 bases from J; bases unmatched to any gene: 7. Germline loops: CDR1 LNHDA, CDR2 SQIVND (reference sequence). This CDR3 has 15 amino acids. The CDR3 here is CASSIPTGVGNIQYF. CDR3 coding DNA: TGTGCCAGTAGTATCCCGACAGGGGTCGGAAACATTCAGTACTTC.

This clone occurred a few times. The chain is built from TRBV3-1 (or the pseudogene TRBV3-2) and TRBJ2-5; TRBD2 aligns across 7 bases. The V and J ends lost 8 bases and 1 base, in that order; junction bases with no gene match: 10. This CDR3 contains 15 residues. Germline CDR1 and CDR2: LGHDT and YNNKEL (reference sequence). The CDR3 DNA follows: TGTGCCAGCGCCGGATCTAGCGGCCCCCAAGAGACCCAGTACTTC. It translates to CASAGSSGPQETQYF.

V is TRBV12-5 and J is TRBJ2-1; 9 bases are a match to TRBD2. Germline CDR1 is LGHNT and CDR2 is FRNRAP. V trimming: 1 base; J trimming: 9 bases; junction bases outside the gene matches: 13. The CDR3 is 17 residues long. CDR3 sequence (DNA): TGTGCTAGTGGTTTGGCCGGGGTGGCGGGACTAGCATCTGAGCAGTTCTTC. Protein sequence: CASGLAGVAGLASEQFF. The complete variable domain, with remaining parts taken from reference TRBV12-5 and TRBJ2-1, reads DARVTQTPRHKVTEMGQEVTMRCQPILGHNTVFWYRQTMMQGLELLAYFRNRAPLDDSGMPKDRFSAEMPDATLATLKIQPSEPRDSAVYFCASGLAGVAGLASEQFFGPGTRLTVL.

V is TRBV19 and J is TRBJ1-5; 9 bases match TRBD1. CDR1 and CDR2 (germline): LNHDA, SQIVND (reference sequence). V was pared by 5 bases and J by 4 bases, with 6 bases of the junction left unmatched. The CDR3 length is 15 residues. Here the CDR3 reads CASSSPGTGNQPQHF. The CDR3 DNA reads TGTGCCAGTAGTTCCCCCGGGACAGGGAATCAGCCCCAGCATTTT.

The V gene is TRBV5-4, the J gene TRBJ2-7, with 8 bases that match TRBD1. CDR3 size: 14 residues. Germline CDR1 and CDR2: SGHNT and YYREEE (reference sequence). V shed 4 bases, J shed 0 bases, and the junction held 3 bases outside the gene matches. CDR3 protein: CASSVTGASYEQYF. The DNA for the CDR3 is TGTGCCAGCAGCGTGACAGGGGCCTCCTACGAGCAGTACTTC.

V gene TRBV29-1 combines with J gene TRBJ1-4; 9 bases match TRBD1. The CDR3 runs to 13 residues. The V and J ends lost 4 bases and 5 bases, in that order; junction bases with no gene match: 2. Looked up from germline, CDR1 is SQVTM and CDR2 is ANQGSEA. Here the CDR3 reads CSVGDRVNEKLFF. DNA for the CDR3: TGCAGCGTTGGGGACAGGGTAAATGAAAAACTGTTTTTT.

CDR3 nucleotides: TGTGCCAGTAGTATCCAGGGACTAGCGGGAGGAAGCAATGAGCAGTTCTTC. It specifies CASSIQGLAGGSNEQFF. This chain joins TRBV19 and TRBJ2-1; 15 bases are a match to TRBD2. The CDR3 is 17 residues long. V trimming: 3 bases; J trimming: 6 bases; junction bases outside the gene matches: 6. Germline CDR1 LNHDA, CDR2 SQIVND (reference sequence).

This rearrangement joins TRBV14 to TRBJ2-7, with 7 nucleotides matching TRBD1. Germline CDR1 SGHDN, CDR2 FVKESK. J was trimmed by 2 bases and V by 5 bases; bases with no gene match: 3. The CDR3 extends over 13 amino acids. CDR3 in DNA: TGTGCCAGCAGCGTCGACAGGGCCTACGAGCAGTACTTC. Amino acid sequence: CASSVDRAYEQYF.

The chain recombines TRBV5-8 with TRBJ1-5; D is possibly TRBD1 (5 bases). Germline CDR1 reads SGHTS; CDR2 reads YDEGEE. Trimming pared 5 bases from V and 0 bases from J, leaving 12 bases between. The CDR3 totals 15 residues. DNA of the CDR3: TGTGCCAGCAGGCAGGGAACCCATAGCAATCAGCCCCAGCATTTT. Its translation: CASRQGTHSNQPQHF.